The T cell receptor beta chain under discussion was sequenced for a study of human T cells and chemical hapten exposure. Documented time point: patch test 1, 2 weeks after DPC sensitization. Treatment indicated: therapeutic diphenylcyclopropenone sensitization with weekly scalp DPC. TCRdb called the RACE reads again in MiXCR, with one record for every CDR3 protein. The sample carries approximately 80,000 distinct CDR3 sequences, over 6% recorded once. Germline V gene data show CDR1 as SGHAT and CDR2 as FQNNGV. The CDR3 spans 16 residues. Trimming removed 1 base from V and 0 bases from J, with 10 bases in between. Only a few counts were recorded for this clonotype.

The chain recombines TRBV11-2 with TRBJ2-1; the D is unclear. The TCR comes from a woman aged 25 to 39 with alopecia areata. Some clones in this sample may be carry-over from other donors' samples. The sample here was whole blood, taken in connection with sensitization to the hapten diphenylcyclopropenone (DPC). CDR3 sequence reads: CASSLVGINSYNEQFF. In DNA, the CDR3 is TGTGCCAGCAGCTTAGTGGGCATAAACTCCTACAATGAGCAGTTCTTC.